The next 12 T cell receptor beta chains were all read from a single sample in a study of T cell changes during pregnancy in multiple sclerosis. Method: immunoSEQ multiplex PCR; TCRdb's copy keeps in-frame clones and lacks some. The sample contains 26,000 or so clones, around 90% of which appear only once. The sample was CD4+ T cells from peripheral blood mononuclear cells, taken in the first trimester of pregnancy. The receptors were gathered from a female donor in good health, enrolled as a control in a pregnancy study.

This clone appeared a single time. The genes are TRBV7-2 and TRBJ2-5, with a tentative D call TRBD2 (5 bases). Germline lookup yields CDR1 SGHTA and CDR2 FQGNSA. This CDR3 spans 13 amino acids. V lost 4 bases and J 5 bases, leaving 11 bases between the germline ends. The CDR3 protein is CASSSRRTETQYF. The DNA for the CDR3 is TGTGCCAGCAGCTCACGTAGGACTGAGACCCAGTACTTC.

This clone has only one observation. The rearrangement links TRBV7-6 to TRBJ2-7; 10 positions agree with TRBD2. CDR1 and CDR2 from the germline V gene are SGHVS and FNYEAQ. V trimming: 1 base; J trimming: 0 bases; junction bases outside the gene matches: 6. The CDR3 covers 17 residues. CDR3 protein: CASSLGAAGGPSYEQYF. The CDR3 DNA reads TGTGCCAGCAGCTTAGGAGCAGCGGGAGGGCCCTCCTACGAGCAGTACTTC.

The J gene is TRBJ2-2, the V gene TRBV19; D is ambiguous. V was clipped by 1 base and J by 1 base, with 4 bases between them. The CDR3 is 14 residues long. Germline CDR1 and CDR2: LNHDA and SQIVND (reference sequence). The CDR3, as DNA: TGTGCCAGTAGTATAGCGGGGAACACCGGGGAGCTGTTTTTT. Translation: CASSIAGNTGELFF.

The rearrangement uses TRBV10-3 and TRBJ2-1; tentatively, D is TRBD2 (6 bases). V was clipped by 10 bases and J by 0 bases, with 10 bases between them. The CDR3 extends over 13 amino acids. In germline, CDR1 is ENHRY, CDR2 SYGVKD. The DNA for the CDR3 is TGTGCCACGACCGGGAGCTCCTACAATGAGCAGTTCTTC. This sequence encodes CATTGSSYNEQFF.

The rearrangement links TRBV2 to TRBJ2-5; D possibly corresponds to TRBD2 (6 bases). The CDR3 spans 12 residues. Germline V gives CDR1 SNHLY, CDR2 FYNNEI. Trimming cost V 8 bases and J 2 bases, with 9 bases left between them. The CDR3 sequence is CASAGRQETQYF. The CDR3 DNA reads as TGTGCCAGCGCGGGACGTCAAGAGACCCAGTACTTC. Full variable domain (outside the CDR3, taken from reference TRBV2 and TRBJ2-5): EPEVTQTPSHQVTQMGQEVILRCVPISNHLYFYWYRQILGQKVEFLVSFYNNEISEKSEIFDDQFSVERPDGSNFTLKIRSTKLEDSAMYFCASAGRQETQYFGPGTRLLVL.

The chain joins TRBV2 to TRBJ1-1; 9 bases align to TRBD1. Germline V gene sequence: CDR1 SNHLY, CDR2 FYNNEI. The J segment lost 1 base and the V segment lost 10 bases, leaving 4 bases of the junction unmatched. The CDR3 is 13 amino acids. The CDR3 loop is CATTGQGNTEAFF. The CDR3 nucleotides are TGTGCCACAACGGGACAGGGGAACACTGAAGCTTTCTTT.

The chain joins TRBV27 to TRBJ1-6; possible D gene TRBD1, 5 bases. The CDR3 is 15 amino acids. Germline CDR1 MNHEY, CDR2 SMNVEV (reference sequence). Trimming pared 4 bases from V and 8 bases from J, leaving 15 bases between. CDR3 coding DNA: TGTGCCAGCAGTTCAGGGATTAGTTTGGATTCACCCCTCCACTTT. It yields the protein CASSSGISLDSPLHF.

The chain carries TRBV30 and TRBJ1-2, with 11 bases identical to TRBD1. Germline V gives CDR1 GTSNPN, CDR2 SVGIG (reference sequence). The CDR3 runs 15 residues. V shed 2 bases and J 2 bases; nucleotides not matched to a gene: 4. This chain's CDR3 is CAWSTRTGGNYGYTF. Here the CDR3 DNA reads TGTGCCTGGAGTACCCGGACAGGGGGCAACTATGGCTACACCTTC. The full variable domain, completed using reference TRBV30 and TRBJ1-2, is SQTIHQWPATLVQPVGSPLSLECTVEGTSNPNLYWYRQAAGRGLQLLFYSVGIGQISSEVPQNLSASRPQDRQFILSSKKLLLSDSGFYLCAWSTRTGGNYGYTFGSGTRLTVV.

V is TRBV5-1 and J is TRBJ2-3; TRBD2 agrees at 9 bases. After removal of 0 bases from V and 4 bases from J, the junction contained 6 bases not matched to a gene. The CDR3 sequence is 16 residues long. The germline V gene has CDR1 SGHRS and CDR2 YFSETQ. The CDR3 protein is CASSLAPSGNADTQYF. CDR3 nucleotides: TGCGCCAGCAGCTTGGCCCCTAGCGGGAATGCAGATACGCAGTATTTT.

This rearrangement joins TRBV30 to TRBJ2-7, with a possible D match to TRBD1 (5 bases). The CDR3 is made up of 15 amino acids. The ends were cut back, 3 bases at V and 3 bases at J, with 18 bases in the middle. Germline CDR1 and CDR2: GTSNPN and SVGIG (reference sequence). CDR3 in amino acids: CAWRRPGSESYEQYF. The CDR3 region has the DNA TGTGCCTGGAGAAGACCAGGGTCAGAAAGCTACGAGCAGTACTTC.

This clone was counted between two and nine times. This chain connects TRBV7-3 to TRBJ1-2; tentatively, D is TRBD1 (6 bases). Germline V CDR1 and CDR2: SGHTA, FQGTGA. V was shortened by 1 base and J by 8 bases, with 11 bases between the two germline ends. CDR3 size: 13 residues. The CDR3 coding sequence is TGTGCCAGCAGCTTAAGAGGGGGGGAAGGCTACACCTTC. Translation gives CASSLRGGEGYTF.

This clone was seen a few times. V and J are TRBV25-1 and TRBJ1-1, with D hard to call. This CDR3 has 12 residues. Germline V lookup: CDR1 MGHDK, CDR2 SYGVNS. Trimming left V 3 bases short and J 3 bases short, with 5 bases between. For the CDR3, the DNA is TGTGCCAGCAGTGACCCCGACACTGAAGCTTTCTTT. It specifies CASSDPDTEAFF. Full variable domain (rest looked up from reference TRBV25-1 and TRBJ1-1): EADIYQTPRYLVIGTGKKITLECSQTMGHDKMYWYQQDPGMELHLIHYSYGVNSTEKGDLSSESTVSRIRTEHFPLTLESARPSHTSQYLCASSDPDTEAFFGQGTRLTVV.